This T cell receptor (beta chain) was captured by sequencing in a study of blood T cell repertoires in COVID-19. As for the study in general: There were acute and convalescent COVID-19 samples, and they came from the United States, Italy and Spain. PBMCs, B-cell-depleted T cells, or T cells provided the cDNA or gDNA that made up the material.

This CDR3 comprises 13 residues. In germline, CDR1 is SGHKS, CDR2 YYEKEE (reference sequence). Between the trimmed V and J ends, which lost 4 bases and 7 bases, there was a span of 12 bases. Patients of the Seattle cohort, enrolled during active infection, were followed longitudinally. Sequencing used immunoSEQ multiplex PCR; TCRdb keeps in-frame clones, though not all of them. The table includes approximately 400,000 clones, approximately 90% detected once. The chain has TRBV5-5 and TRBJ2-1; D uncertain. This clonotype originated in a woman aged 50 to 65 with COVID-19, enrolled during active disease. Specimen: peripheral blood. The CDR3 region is CASSRDSANEQFF. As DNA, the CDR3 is TGTGCCAGCAGCCGTGACTCGGCAAATGAGCAGTTCTTC.